This entry lists 25 T cell receptor beta chains sequenced from one sample in a study of blood T cell repertoires in COVID-19. The repertoire was sequenced with immunoSEQ multiplex PCR; TCRdb's copy has only in-frame clones and lacks some. There are tens of thousands of clones in the sample; around 87% occur only once, and more than 14% lies in the top ten. The sequencing input was peripheral blood. The receptors derive from a human donor in a cohort sampled during active COVID-19.

The CDR3 loop is CASSYRVGVVDIQYF. The CDR3 DNA follows: TGTGCCAGCAGTTACAGGGTGGGGGTGGTGGACATTCAGTACTTC. This rearrangement joins TRBV3-1 (or the pseudogene TRBV3-2) to TRBJ2-4; maybe TRBD1 (6 bases). The CDR3 totals 15 residues. The germline V gene encodes CDR1 LGHDT and CDR2 YNNKEL (reference sequence). V was shortened by 6 bases and J by 8 bases, with 20 bases between the two germline ends.

The rearrangement uses TRBV7-9 and TRBJ2-1; D might be TRBD2 (5 bases). Trimming took 6 bases from V and 7 from J, leaving 19 bases between them. The CDR3 is 15 residues long. CDR1 and CDR2 (germline): SEHNR, FQNEAQ (reference sequence). The CDR3 coding sequence is TGTGCCAGCAGTCAAAACGGGAAAAGAGTGAATGAGCAGTTCTTC. Translated: CASSQNGKRVNEQFF.

The chain employs TRBV29-1 and TRBJ1-1; 7 bases are shared with TRBD1. The CDR3 extends over 13 amino acids. Trimming removed 1 base from V and 9 bases from J; junction bases left unmatched: 8. Germline V gives CDR1 SQVTM, CDR2 ANQGSEA. The CDR3 loop reads CSVEGRGGGKAFF. In DNA, the CDR3 is TGCAGCGTTGAAGGCCGAGGGGGCGGGAAAGCTTTCTTT.

The chain is built from TRBV29-1 and TRBJ2-1; 11 positions match TRBD1. After removal of 7 bases from V and 7 bases from J, the junction contained 3 bases not matched to a gene. Germline V gives CDR1 SQVTM, CDR2 ANQGSEA. The CDR3 covers 12 residues. CDR3 coding DNA: TGCAGCGGTGGGACAGGGGGGAATGAGCAGTTCTTC. It codes for CSGGTGGNEQFF.

This clone was observed a handful of times. The J gene is TRBJ2-7, the V gene TRBV2, with D perhaps TRBD2 (6 bases). Trimming removed 6 bases from V and 7 bases from J, with 22 bases in between. Per the germline V gene, CDR1 is SNHLY and CDR2 is FYNNEI. This CDR3 spans 15 amino acids. The CDR3 region is CASRGNRLASGEQYF. For the CDR3, the DNA is TGTGCCAGCAGAGGAAACAGGCTAGCGTCGGGGGAGCAGTACTTC.

V gene TRBV28 combines with J gene TRBJ1-1; 9 nucleotides match TRBD1. J lost 1 base, V lost 4 bases, and 7 bases had no gene match. The CDR3 is 16 amino acids. The germline gives CDR1 MDHEN, CDR2 SYDVKM. The CDR3 is CASSYPGTGTNTEAFF. CDR3 bases: TGTGCCAGCAGTTATCCCGGGACAGGGACGAACACTGAAGCTTTCTTT.

This clone was observed a few times. The chain combines TRBV28 with TRBJ1-6; D might be TRBD1 (6 bases). The germline CDR1 and CDR2 sequences are MDHEN and SYDVKM. V lost 5 bases and J 8 bases, leaving 19 bases between the germline ends. CDR3 length: 16 residues. The CDR3 DNA reads as TGTGCCAGCAGTAACCCCGGGACATACCAAGATTCACCCCTCCACTTT. It yields the protein CASSNPGTYQDSPLHF.

This clone appeared a few times. The chain employs TRBV11-3 and TRBJ1-4, with 9 bases identical to TRBD1. V was pared by 5 bases and J by 7 bases, with 5 bases of the junction left unmatched. The CDR3 contains 14 residues. Germline loops: CDR1 SGHNT, CDR2 YENEEA. CDR3 sequence (DNA): TGTGCCAGCAGCCAACGGACAGGGGTTGAAAAACTGTTTTTT. This sequence encodes CASSQRTGVEKLFF.

In this sample, this clone turned up once. This chain joins TRBV28 and TRBJ1-5; D possibly corresponds to TRBD1 (5 bases). Germline V gene sequence: CDR1 MDHEN, CDR2 SYDVKM. V was cut by 6 bases and J by 2 bases, with 17 bases left in between. This CDR3 is built from 16 residues. CDR3: CASRLRQSQGNQPQHF. Here the CDR3 DNA reads TGTGCCAGCAGGTTAAGACAGTCACAAGGCAATCAGCCCCAGCATTTT.

The CDR3 sequence: CASSPLIYEQFF. The CDR3 DNA reads as TGTGCCAGCTCACCCCTTATCTATGAGCAGTTCTTC. The chain uses TRBV18 and TRBJ2-1; no definite D call. The CDR3 is made up of 12 amino acids. Trimming cost V 3 bases and J 8 bases, with 8 bases left between them. The germline V gene encodes CDR1 KGHSH and CDR2 LQKENI.

The chain links TRBV19 to TRBJ1-5, with a tentative D call TRBD1 (5 bases). The CDR3 sequence is 12 residues long. CDR1 is LNHDA, CDR2 SQIVND, per germline (reference sequence). The V gene lost 3 bases and the J gene lost 10 bases, with 10 bases spanning the gap. The CDR3 DNA reads as TGTGCCAGTAGTATGAAGGGGCTTCCCCAGCATTTT. Protein: CASSMKGLPQHF.

This chain joins TRBV3-1 (or the pseudogene TRBV3-2) and TRBJ1-1; no firm D call. The germline gives CDR1 LGHDT, CDR2 YNNKEL (reference sequence). The CDR3 has 14 residues. V dropped 4 bases and J dropped 5 bases, with 14 bases sitting between them. Written as DNA, the CDR3 is TGTGCCAGCAGCCTACGACCGGGGTCAACTGAAGCTTTCTTT. Amino acid sequence: CASSLRPGSTEAFF.

This clone was seen only a few times. V and J are TRBV9 and TRBJ2-5; D might be TRBD1 (7 bases). Germline V CDR1 and CDR2: SGDLS, YYNGEE. The CDR3 is 15 residues long. Trimming removed 4 bases from V and 4 bases from J, with 17 bases in between. The CDR3 spells CASSFTQGGGETQYF. Written as DNA, the CDR3 is TGTGCCAGCAGCTTTACCCAGGGGGGTGGAGAGACCCAGTACTTC.

V is TRBV29-1 and J is TRBJ1-2; unclear D gene. The CDR3 totals 15 residues. The V gene lost 7 bases and the J gene lost 8 bases, with 26 bases spanning the gap. Germline lookup yields CDR1 SQVTM and CDR2 ANQGSEA. CDR3 residues: CSARAGGIGSSGYTF. The CDR3 DNA sequence: TGCAGCGCCCGCGCGGGAGGGATCGGCTCGAGCGGCTACACCTTC.

The chain couples TRBV2 to TRBJ2-3; TRBD1 matches at 8 bases. The germline CDR1 and CDR2 sequences are SNHLY and FYNNEI. Trimming removed 2 bases from V and 2 bases from J; junction bases left unmatched: 6. The CDR3 sequence is 16 residues long. The CDR3 nucleotides read TGTGCCAGCAGTGAACAGGGACAGGCGAACACAGATACGCAGTATTTT. Translating gives CASSEQGQANTDTQYF.

This chain uses TRBV5-1 with TRBJ1-2; possibly TRBD1 for D (5 bases). CDR1 is SGHRS, CDR2 YFSETQ, per germline. The V end lost 0 bases, the J end lost 2 bases, and 5 bases lay between the germline ends. The CDR3 is made up of 13 amino acids. CDR3 residues: CASSLAGNYGYTF. As DNA, the CDR3 is TGCGCCAGCAGCTTGGCAGGGAACTATGGCTACACCTTC.

This clone was detected only a few times. In DNA form, the CDR3 reads TGTGCCAGCAGCCGGAGAATAGCTGAGCAGTTCTTC. Translation: CASSRRIAEQFF. This chain uses TRBV5-6 with TRBJ2-1; D is undetermined. The V gene lost 4 bases and the J gene lost 9 bases, with 11 bases spanning the gap. Germline values: CDR1 SGHDT, CDR2 YYEEEE. The CDR3 spans 12 residues.

The genes are TRBV25-1 and TRBJ1-4, with D perhaps matching TRBD1 (5 bases). The CDR3 covers 16 residues. The V end was cut by 4 bases, the J end by 5 bases, with 17 bases between. Germline V gene lookup returns CDR1 MGHDK and CDR2 SYGVNS. The DNA for the CDR3 is TGTGCCAGCAGTGGACCTTCCGGGACTAAAAATGAAAAACTGTTTTTT. Amino acid sequence: CASSGPSGTKNEKLFF.

CDR3 DNA sequence: TGCGCCAGCAGTCACGACTTAGCGGGAGCCTACGAGCAGTACTTC. Translated, it gives CASSHDLAGAYEQYF. The J gene is TRBJ2-7, the V gene TRBV5-1, with 9 nucleotides matching TRBD2. CDR3 length: 15 amino acids. J lost 2 bases, V lost 5 bases, and 8 bases had no gene match. Germline V gene lookup returns CDR1 SGHRS and CDR2 YFSETQ.

A few counts support this clone. V and J are TRBV2 and TRBJ2-7; TRBD2 might be the D (5 bases). The CDR3 extends over 14 amino acids. The germline gives CDR1 SNHLY, CDR2 FYNNEI. V was pared by 7 bases and J by 1 base, with 14 bases between. This CDR3 is CASKDSAISYEQYF. The CDR3 DNA reads as TGTGCCAGCAAGGATAGCGCGATTTCCTACGAGCAGTACTTC.

The chain joins TRBV6-1 to TRBJ1-5, with 8 bases that match TRBD1. CDR1 MNHNS and CDR2 SASEGT come from the germline V gene. J was trimmed by 6 bases and V by 2 bases; bases with no gene match: 6. CDR3 length equals 15 residues. CDR3 sequence (DNA): TGTGCCAGCAGTGAACAGGGGGCGCGGGCTCAGCCCCAGCATTTT. Translating it yields CASSEQGARAQPQHF.

Only one count was recorded for this clone. This chain joins TRBV5-8 and TRBJ2-1; D gene uncertain. The CDR3 has 13 amino acids. Looked up from germline, CDR1 is SGHTS and CDR2 is YDEGEE. V was trimmed by 5 bases and J by 9 bases, leaving 15 bases between them. The CDR3 reads CASSLTVGSEQFF. The CDR3 DNA reads TGTGCCAGCAGTCTGACCGTGGGCAGTGAGCAGTTCTTC.

V gene TRBV5-5 combines with J gene TRBJ2-3, with D uncertain. The length of the CDR3 is 15 residues. V lost 4 bases and J lost 3, with 15 bases in between. Germline CDR1 is SGHKS and CDR2 is YYEKEE (reference sequence). The CDR3 nucleotides are TGTGCCAGCAGCCGTCAGGTATCTGGGACAGATACGCAGTATTTT. It codes for CASSRQVSGTDTQYF.

On this clone: A read error may produce the germline difference seen at one junction end. J is TRBJ2-7 and V is TRBV7-2; 10 nucleotides agree with TRBD2. Germline V gene data show CDR1 as SGHTA and CDR2 as FQGNSA. CDR3 length equals 12 residues. CDR3 in amino acids: CASSLAGDEQYF. DNA for the CDR3: TGTGCCAGCAGCCTAGCGGGAGACGAGCAGTACTTC.

The chain joins TRBV12-3 or TRBV12-4 to TRBJ2-7; D not resolved. Trimming cost V 4 bases and J 3 bases, with 7 bases left between them. The CDR3 has 12 residues. The CDR3 sequence is CASSSMSYEQYF. DNA for the CDR3: TGTGCCAGCAGTTCCATGAGCTACGAGCAGTACTTC.